A selection of T cell receptor beta chains follows, all from one sample in a study of blood T cell repertoires in COVID-19. TCRdb's table, derived via immunoSEQ multiplex PCR, lists solely in-frame clones and lacks some. This sample has about 180,000 clones; over 70% occur once, and the top ten carry about an eighth. The sample taken for sequencing was PBMCs or T cells enriched from blood (not recorded which). These receptors were taken from a man aged 60 to 75 who had been exposed to COVID-19. Both conserved end residues are part of each CDR3. D genes are given only for firm matches. For some rows the clone size is stated as once, few or many, or as a class when expanded; others skip it.

d_call: .
v_call: TRBV6-5
j_call: TRBJ1-5
cdr3_length: 13
clone_size: .
cdr3_nt: TGTGCCAGCAGCGCTAGTTTAAATCAGCCCCAGCATTTT
cdr3_aa: CASSASLNQPQHF

d_call: TRBD1
v_call: TRBV18
j_call: TRBJ2-5
cdr3_length: 15
clone_size: .
cdr3_nt: TGTGCCAGCTCACCTCTACAGGGGGTTCGAGAGACCCAGTACTTC
cdr3_aa: CASSPLQGVRETQYF

d_call: TRBD1
v_call: TRBV5-6
j_call: TRBJ1-1
cdr3_length: 16
clone_size: .
cdr3_nt: TGTGCCAGCAGCTCTTCTGCGGACAGGGAGGGCACTGAAGCTTTCTTT
cdr3_aa: CASSSSADREGTEAFF

d_call: TRBD1
v_call: TRBV7-9
j_call: TRBJ2-3
cdr3_length: 15
clone_size: .
cdr3_nt: TGTGCCAGCAGCAATGGGGGGACAGGAGGGGATACGCAGTATTTT
cdr3_aa: CASSNGGTGGDTQYF

d_call: TRBD1
v_call: TRBV7-6
j_call: TRBJ2-3
cdr3_length: 17
clone_size: .
cdr3_nt: TGTGCCAGCAGCTTCTCGGGGACGGACAGGGGCCCAGATACGCAGTATTTT
cdr3_aa: CASSFSGTDRGPDTQYF

d_call: TRBD2
v_call: TRBV3-1/TRBV3-2
j_call: TRBJ2-5
cdr3_length: 20
clone_size: .
cdr3_nt: TGTGCCAGCAGCCAAGATTTTTTCGATTTCCCCCCGGGACTAGCGGGAGAGGGAGACTTC
cdr3_aa: CASSQDFFDFPPGLAGEGDF

d_call: .
v_call: TRBV9
j_call: TRBJ1-3
cdr3_length: 15
clone_size: few
cdr3_nt: TGTGCCAGCAGCGTAGATGGCACTACTGGAAACACCATATATTTT
cdr3_aa: CASSVDGTTGNTIYF

d_call: TRBD1
v_call: TRBV2
j_call: TRBJ1-2
cdr3_length: 14
clone_size: .
cdr3_nt: TGTGCCAGCAGTGGAGGACAGGGGCACTATGGCTACACCTTC
cdr3_aa: CASSGGQGHYGYTF

d_call: .
v_call: TRBV29-1
j_call: TRBJ2-2
cdr3_length: 14
clone_size: .
cdr3_nt: TGCAGCGTTGCCGGGACATTGCACACCGGGGAGCTGTTTTTT
cdr3_aa: CSVAGTLHTGELFF

d_call: TRBD2
v_call: TRBV7-2
j_call: TRBJ2-1
cdr3_length: 13
clone_size: .
cdr3_nt: TGTGCCAGCAGCTTAGCGACTAGCGGACAGCAGTTCTTC
cdr3_aa: CASSLATSGQQFF

d_call: TRBD2
v_call: TRBV5-6
j_call: TRBJ2-5
cdr3_length: 16
clone_size: .
cdr3_nt: TGTGCCAGCAGCTTGGGCGGGGCTAGCGGACAAGAGACCCAGTACTTC
cdr3_aa: CASSLGGASGQETQYF

d_call: .
v_call: TRBV5-4
j_call: TRBJ1-1
cdr3_length: 16
clone_size: .
cdr3_nt: TGTGCCAGCAGCTTCGGGGGGCCGCGGCTGAACACTGAAGCTTTCTTT
cdr3_aa: CASSFGGPRLNTEAFF

d_call: TRBD1
v_call: TRBV19
j_call: TRBJ2-2
cdr3_length: 14
clone_size: .
cdr3_nt: TGTGCCAGTCTCCGGACAGGGACAACCGGGGAGCTGTTTTTT
cdr3_aa: CASLRTGTTGELFF

d_call: TRBD2
v_call: TRBV9
j_call: TRBJ2-7
cdr3_length: 15
clone_size: .
cdr3_nt: TGTGCCAGCAGCGTAGGCAGTAGCGGGAGGGCCGCGCTAAACTTC
cdr3_aa: CASSVGSSGRAALNF

d_call: .
v_call: TRBV19
j_call: TRBJ1-1
cdr3_length: 14
clone_size: once
cdr3_nt: TGTGCCACCCAGAGGCCGGGGGTGAACACTGAAGCTTTCTTT
cdr3_aa: CATQRPGVNTEAFF

d_call: .
v_call: TRBV4-1
j_call: TRBJ1-4
cdr3_length: 16
clone_size: .
cdr3_nt: TGCGCCAGCAGCCAAGAAAAGGGGACAACTAATGAAAAACTGTTTTTT
cdr3_aa: CASSQEKGTTNEKLFF

d_call: TRBD2
v_call: TRBV2
j_call: TRBJ2-3
cdr3_length: 18
clone_size: .
cdr3_nt: TGTGCCAGCAGGGTTCTGTTGACTAGCGGAACTAGCACAGATACGCAGTATTTT
cdr3_aa: CASRVLLTSGTSTDTQYF

d_call: .
v_call: TRBV19
j_call: TRBJ2-7
cdr3_length: 13
clone_size: few
cdr3_nt: TGTGCCAGTAAATCTCCCAGGGGCTACGAGCAGTACTTC
cdr3_aa: CASKSPRGYEQYF

d_call: TRBD1
v_call: TRBV28
j_call: TRBJ1-1
cdr3_length: 12
clone_size: few
cdr3_nt: TGTGCCAGTTCGACAGGGGGCCCAATAGCTTTCTTT
cdr3_aa: CASSTGGPIAFF

d_call: TRBD1
v_call: TRBV7-9
j_call: TRBJ1-5
cdr3_length: 15
clone_size: .
cdr3_nt: TGTGCCAGCAGCTTAGGGACAGGGGGGAATCAGCCCCAGCATTTT
cdr3_aa: CASSLGTGGNQPQHF

d_call: TRBD1
v_call: TRBV27
j_call: TRBJ1-2
cdr3_length: 20
clone_size: .
cdr3_nt: TGTGCCAGCAGTTTATTTCCCAGTAGAGGGGGCGCAGGGTCCAACTATGGCTACACCTTC
cdr3_aa: CASSLFPSRGGAGSNYGYTF

d_call: TRBD2
v_call: TRBV6-2/TRBV6-3
j_call: TRBJ2-2
cdr3_length: 18
clone_size: .
cdr3_nt: TGTGCCAGCAGCCCATGGGGTACTAGCGGAGCTAACACCGGGGAGCTGTTTTTT
cdr3_aa: CASSPWGTSGANTGELFF

d_call: TRBD1
v_call: TRBV2
j_call: TRBJ1-6
cdr3_length: 14
clone_size: few
cdr3_nt: TGTGCCAGCTGGGGACAGAACCTTAATTCACCCCTCCACTTT
cdr3_aa: CASWGQNLNSPLHF

d_call: TRBD2
v_call: TRBV7-2
j_call: TRBJ2-7
cdr3_length: 15
clone_size: .
cdr3_nt: TGTGCCAGCAGCTCCCTCGGGAGCGGGAGTAACGAGCAGTACTTC
cdr3_aa: CASSSLGSGSNEQYF

d_call: .
v_call: TRBV4-3
j_call: TRBJ1-3
cdr3_length: 14
clone_size: .
cdr3_nt: TGCGCCAGCAGCCAAGGCGAACTGTCTAACACCATATATTTT
cdr3_aa: CASSQGELSNTIYF

d_call: TRBD2
v_call: TRBV6-2/TRBV6-3
j_call: TRBJ2-3
cdr3_length: 17
clone_size: few
cdr3_nt: TGTGCCAGCAGTTATCTAGCTAGCGGGAGGGCCCTAGATACGCAGTATTTT
cdr3_aa: CASSYLASGRALDTQYF

d_call: TRBD1
v_call: TRBV28
j_call: TRBJ1-1
cdr3_length: 14
clone_size: .
cdr3_nt: TGTGCCAGCAGTCCTGGGACAGAGAACACTGAAGCTTTCTTT
cdr3_aa: CASSPGTENTEAFF

d_call: .
v_call: TRBV2
j_call: TRBJ2-3
cdr3_length: 14
clone_size: many
cdr3_nt: TGTGCCAGCAGTAGGGACATTAGCACAGATACGCAGTATTTT
cdr3_aa: CASSRDISTDTQYF

d_call: .
v_call: TRBV3-1/TRBV3-2
j_call: TRBJ1-1
cdr3_length: 15
clone_size: .
cdr3_nt: TGTGCCAGCAGCCAAGATCCAGAAATGAACACTGAAGCTTTCTTT
cdr3_aa: CASSQDPEMNTEAFF

d_call: TRBD2
v_call: TRBV19
j_call: TRBJ2-7
cdr3_length: 16
clone_size: once
cdr3_nt: TGTGCCAGTAGCGGCCGGGGGGACTCCAACCCCTACGAGCAGTACTTC
cdr3_aa: CASSGRGDSNPYEQYF

d_call: .
v_call: TRBV13
j_call: TRBJ2-2
cdr3_length: 16
clone_size: few
cdr3_nt: TGTGCCAGCAGCTTAATGGTAGCCCGTAACACCGGGGAGCTGTTTTTT
cdr3_aa: CASSLMVARNTGELFF

d_call: TRBD1
v_call: TRBV30
j_call: TRBJ1-5
cdr3_length: 13
clone_size: .
cdr3_nt: TGTGCCTGGGGACAGGGCCTCGATCAGCCCCAGCATTTT
cdr3_aa: CAWGQGLDQPQHF

d_call: .
v_call: TRBV7-3
j_call: TRBJ2-7
cdr3_length: 15
clone_size: few
cdr3_nt: TGTGCCAGCAGCTTACAGGCAGGAACCTCCTACGAGCAGTACTTC
cdr3_aa: CASSLQAGTSYEQYF

d_call: .
v_call: TRBV24-1
j_call: TRBJ2-3
cdr3_length: 14
clone_size: .
cdr3_nt: TGTGCCACCAGTGGGCGGGGTCGCACAGATACGCAGTATTTT
cdr3_aa: CATSGRGRTDTQYF

d_call: TRBD1
v_call: TRBV2
j_call: TRBJ1-2
cdr3_length: 14
clone_size: .
cdr3_nt: TGTGCCAGCAGAAGGACAGGGGGGGACTATGGCTACACCTTC
cdr3_aa: CASRRTGGDYGYTF

d_call: .
v_call: TRBV28
j_call: TRBJ1-4
cdr3_length: 14
clone_size: .
cdr3_nt: TGTGCCAGCAGGGGAGGGGGGTCTAATGAAAAACTGTTTTTT
cdr3_aa: CASRGGGSNEKLFF

d_call: TRBD1
v_call: TRBV28
j_call: TRBJ1-2
cdr3_length: 15
clone_size: .
cdr3_nt: TGTGCCAGCAGTTTATTCCCGACAGGGGGTGGGGGCTACACCTTC
cdr3_aa: CASSLFPTGGGGYTF

d_call: .
v_call: TRBV19
j_call: TRBJ1-4
cdr3_length: 14
clone_size: .
cdr3_nt: TGTGCCAGTAGTAATCAGGGGACTAATGAAAAACTGTTTTTT
cdr3_aa: CASSNQGTNEKLFF

d_call: .
v_call: TRBV10-3
j_call: TRBJ1-1
cdr3_length: 14
clone_size: few
cdr3_nt: TGTGCCATCAGTGAGTCGGGGGGAGGTACTGAAGCTTTCTTT
cdr3_aa: CAISESGGGTEAFF

d_call: .
v_call: TRBV14
j_call: TRBJ2-7
cdr3_length: 17
clone_size: .
cdr3_nt: TGTGCCAGCAGCCCAATTTTCCGGGACACCAGAAGCTACGAGCAGTACTTC
cdr3_aa: CASSPIFRDTRSYEQYF

d_call: .
v_call: TRBV7-9
j_call: TRBJ2-7
cdr3_length: 14
clone_size: .
cdr3_nt: TGTGCCAGCAGCTTAGCTGGGAGCGTATACGAGCAGTACTTC
cdr3_aa: CASSLAGSVYEQYF